This T cell receptor (beta chain) appears in the sequencing data of a study of cytomegalovirus exposure and HLA in healthy donors. Sequencing was performed with immunoSEQ multiplex PCR; in TCRdb, only in-frame clones are kept and a portion is missing. The table has some 170,000 clones, about 89% seen once. Looked up from germline, CDR1 is SGHDT and CDR2 is YYEEEE. The CDR3 consists of 16 residues. The germline V and J ends were trimmed by 6 bases and 6 bases, with 19 bases remaining between them. Regarding this clone: No antigen is known for it.

Notes on the study in general: Subsequent analysis revealed that first-cohort TCR clusters tended to co-occur in the roughly 120 validation repertoires.

Sequencing was done on a sample of PBMCs. This chain links TRBV5-6 with TRBJ1-6; the D gene is possibly TRBD1 (5 bases). This receptor was identified in a man between 18 and 29 years old in good health and CMV-seropositive. As DNA, the CDR3 is TGTGCCAGCACCTGGGACGGGAGAAAGGGTAATTCACCCCTCCACTTT. Its protein product is CASTWDGRKGNSPLHF.